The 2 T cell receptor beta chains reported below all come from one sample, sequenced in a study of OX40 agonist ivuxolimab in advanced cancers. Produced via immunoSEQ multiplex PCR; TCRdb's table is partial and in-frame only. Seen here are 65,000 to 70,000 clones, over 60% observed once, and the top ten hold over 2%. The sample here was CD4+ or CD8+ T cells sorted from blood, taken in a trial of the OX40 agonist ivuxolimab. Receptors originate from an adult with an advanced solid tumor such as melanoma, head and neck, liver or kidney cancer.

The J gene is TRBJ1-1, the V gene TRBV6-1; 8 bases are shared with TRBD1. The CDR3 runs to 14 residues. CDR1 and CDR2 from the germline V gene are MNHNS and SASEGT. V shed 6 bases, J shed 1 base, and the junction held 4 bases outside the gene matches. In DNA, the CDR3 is TGTGCCAGCAGGGCCAGGGGGCGGAACACTGAAGCTTTCTTT. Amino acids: CASRARGRNTEAFF.

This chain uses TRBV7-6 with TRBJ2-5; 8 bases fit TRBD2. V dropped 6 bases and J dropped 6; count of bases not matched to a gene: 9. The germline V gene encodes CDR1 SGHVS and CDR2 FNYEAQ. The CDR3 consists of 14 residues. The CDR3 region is CASRPSGGGKTQYF. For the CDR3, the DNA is TGTGCCAGCAGACCCTCGGGAGGGGGGAAGACCCAGTACTTC.